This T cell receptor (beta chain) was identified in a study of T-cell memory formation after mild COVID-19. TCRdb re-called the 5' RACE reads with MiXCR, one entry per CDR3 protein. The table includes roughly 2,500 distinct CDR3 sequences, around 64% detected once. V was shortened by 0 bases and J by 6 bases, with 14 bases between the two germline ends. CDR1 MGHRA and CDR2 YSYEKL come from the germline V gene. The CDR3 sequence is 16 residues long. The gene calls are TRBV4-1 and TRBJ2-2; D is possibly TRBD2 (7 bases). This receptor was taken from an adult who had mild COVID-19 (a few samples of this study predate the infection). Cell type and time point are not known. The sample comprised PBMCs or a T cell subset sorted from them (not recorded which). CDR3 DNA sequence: TGCGCCAGCAGCCAAGAACGGGGGGCGCTCCCCGGGGAGCTGTTTTTT. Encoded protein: CASSQERGALPGELFF.